These T cell receptor beta chains were read from a single sample in a study of T cell responses to AZD1222 COVID-19 vaccine. Assay used: immunoSEQ multiplex PCR; TCRdb lists only in-frame clones, some missing. The data show roughly 110,000 clones, with 87% seen just once and around 4.4% held by the top ten. The specimen was peripheral blood, collected on day 0 of AZD1222 vaccination. The receptors come from an adult in good health. CDR3s include the opening cysteine and the closing phenylalanine or tryptophan. D genes are given only for firm matches. Clone size, where shown, is once, few, many, or a class for clones that have expanded.

size | D | J | V | DNA | CDR3
- | - | TRBJ2-1 | TRBV15 | TGTGCCACCAGCAGAGGGCCTCCAGCCTCCTACAATGAGCAGTTCTTC | CATSRGPPASYNEQFF
few | - | TRBJ2-7 | TRBV13 | TGTGCCAGCAGAAATAGCGGATACCCCTCCGAGCAGTACTTC | CASRNSGYPSEQYF
once | TRBD2 | TRBJ2-1 | TRBV6-4 | TGTGCCAGCAGTGATGCTAGCGGCCCCGCCAATGAGCAGTTCTTC | CASSDASGPANEQFF
few | - | TRBJ1-5 | TRBV6-6 | TGTGCCAGCAGTTTAGGGGCGAGCAATCAGCCCCAGCATTTT | CASSLGASNQPQHF
once | - | TRBJ1-2 | TRBV11-2 | TGTGCCAGCAGCTTAGAGGGTAACTATGGCTACACCTTC | CASSLEGNYGYTF
- | - | TRBJ2-1 | TRBV18 | TGTGCCAGCTCACGGACAGATAGGAATGAGCAGTTCTTC | CASSRTDRNEQFF
- | - | TRBJ1-1 | TRBV6-2/TRBV6-3 | TGTGCCAGCAGTACCACAGAGAACACTGAAGCTTTCTTT | CASSTTENTEAFF
- | TRBD2 | TRBJ2-7 | TRBV19 | TGTGCCAGTAGTACTTCTACTAGCGGGAGTGGCATGAGCGAGCAGTACTTC | CASSTSTSGSGMSEQYF
- | - | TRBJ1-4 | TRBV18 | TGTGCCAGCTCACCGAGTGAAAAACTGTTTTTT | CASSPSEKLFF
- | TRBD2 | TRBJ2-7 | TRBV2 | TGTGCCTCTACCCCAGGCGGGGGGCTCGACGAGCAGTACTTC | CASTPGGGLDEQYF
- | - | TRBJ1-5 | TRBV19 | TGTGCCAGTGGGTACAGGGTTGGGAATCAGCCCCAGCATTTT | CASGYRVGNQPQHF
- | TRBD2 | TRBJ2-7 | TRBV7-2 | TGTGCCAGCAGCTTAACGCAGGCTAGCGGGGGGGCCTACGAGCAGTACTTC | CASSLTQASGGAYEQYF
- | TRBD1 | TRBJ2-7 | TRBV6-5 | TGTGCCAGCAGTCCGGGACAGGCTCCCTACGAGCAGTACTTC | CASSPGQAPYEQYF
- | TRBD1 | TRBJ2-3 | TRBV7-3 | TGTGCCAGCAGCTTGCAACAGGGGGCAGATACGCAGTATTTT | CASSLQQGADTQYF
- | - | TRBJ2-5 | TRBV12-3/TRBV12-4 | TGTGCCAGCAGTTCAGAAGGGACCCAGTACTTC | CASSSEGTQYF
- | TRBD1 | TRBJ1-5 | TRBV18 | TGTGCCAGCTCACCACACAGGGGGCAAGATCAGCCCCAGCATTTT | CASSPHRGQDQPQHF
few | - | TRBJ2-7 | TRBV5-1 | TGCGCCAGCAGCCCCTCAGGGGCCCTATACGAGCAGTACTTC | CASSPSGALYEQYF
- | - | TRBJ1-5 | TRBV6-1 | TGTGCCAGCAGTGATGACAGTCCCCAGCATTTT | CASSDDSPQHF
- | - | TRBJ1-1 | TRBV10-3 | TGTGCCATCAGTCAGAGGGGGGCTGAAGCTTTCTTT | CAISQRGAEAFF
- | - | TRBJ1-2 | TRBV12-3/TRBV12-4 | TGTGCCAGCAGTTATAGAGCTGGTGGCTACACCTTC | CASSYRAGGYTF
- | - | TRBJ1-3 | TRBV7-8 | TGTGCCAGCAGCTTAGTCGCAGGGATAGACACCATATATTTT | CASSLVAGIDTIYF
once | - | TRBJ1-2 | TRBV5-1 | TGCGCCAGCAGCTCGACCTTCGGGGATGGCTACACCTTC | CASSSTFGDGYTF
- | - | TRBJ1-2 | TRBV9 | TGTGCCAGCAGCGGCAGCAGGGCCTATGGCTACACCTTC | CASSGSRAYGYTF
once | TRBD1 | TRBJ1-2 | TRBV2 | TGTGCCAGCAGTCCCCGGACAGGGGGCGCCTTTGGCTACACCTTC | CASSPRTGGAFGYTF